The clone carrying this T cell receptor (beta chain) came up a few times. Its antigen remains unknown. This record belongs to a study of blood T cells in healthy people across ages. As for the study in general: The capture of about one barcoded beta molecule per two T cells was achieved by template switching. Study outcomes and limitations: Both naive CD4+ cell counts and diversity were greater in long-lived donors than in aged donors. Roughly linear age-related decline in beta diversity appeared, significant by age roughly 40. Using unsorted PBMCs precluded a conclusive naive versus antigen-experienced comparison.

Trimming pared 5 bases from V and 3 bases from J, leaving 11 bases between. Germline V lookup: CDR1 SGHRS, CDR2 YFSETQ. This CDR3 is 13 amino acids long. It was with a sample-barcoded 5' primer and a J-beta primer mix that a second PCR of about 6 to 11 cycles was run. TCRdb passed the 5' RACE reads through MiXCR, listing each CDR3 protein once. The sample carries some 1.8 million distinct CDR3 sequences, approximately 40% recorded once. This receptor was taken from a human donor in good health. The material sequenced was blood. The chain joins TRBV5-1 to TRBJ1-1, with no clear D. The CDR3 nucleotides read TGCGCCAGCAGACGGGATGGAGACACTGAAGCTTTCTTT. Translation gives CASRRDGDTEAFF. The complete variable domain, with remaining parts taken from reference TRBV5-1 and TRBJ1-1, reads KAGVTQTPRYLIKTRGQQVTLSCSPISGHRSVSWYQQTPGQGLQFLFEYFSETQRNKGNFPGRFSGRQFSNSRSEMNVSTLELGDSALYLCASRRDGDTEAFFGQGTRLTVV.